The rows below give T cell receptor beta chains drawn from one sample of a study of shared clonotypes between healthy human individuals. The protocol was immunoSEQ multiplex PCR, while the TCRdb copy is restricted to in-frame clones and leaves out a portion. This sample has around 1.1 million clones, with about 84% found just once. Specimen: memory CD4+ T cells from PBMCs. The receptors were sampled from a man younger than 35 in good health. Some clones in this sample may be carry-over from other donors' samples. Both conserved end residues are part of each CDR3. Each record gives: J gene, V gene, D gene, clone size, CDR3 protein, CDR3 DNA. The D gene is left open where the match is weak. Clone size appears in some rows only: once, few, many, or a class for an expanded clone.

TRBJ2-3	TRBV5-4	.	once	CASRRDLTPQDTQYF	TGTGCCAGCAGGCGTGATCTGACCCCCCAAGATACGCAGTATTTT
TRBJ1-3	TRBV7-2	.	.	CASSLGAGAARAGNTIYF	TGTGCCAGCAGCTTAGGGGCAGGGGCGGCGCGGGCTGGAAACACCATATATTTT
TRBJ2-2	TRBV18	TRBD2	.	CASAPGLARTGELFF	TGTGCCAGCGCGCCCGGACTAGCGAGAACCGGGGAGCTGTTTTTT
TRBJ2-4	TRBV6-1	TRBD2	.	CASSARLAGGPLAKNIQYF	TGTGCCAGCAGTGCCAGACTAGCGGGAGGCCCTTTAGCCAAAAACATTCAGTACTTC
TRBJ2-3	TRBV5-1	.	.	CASSLIPTGADTQYF	TGCGCCAGCAGCTTGATTCCGACGGGGGCAGATACGCAGTATTTT
TRBJ2-1	TRBV28	.	.	CASSRAGGNEQFF	TGTGCCAGCAGTCGGGCAGGAGGTAATGAGCAGTTCTTC
TRBJ2-5	TRBV4-1	TRBD1	.	CASSVPGQGQETQYF	TGCGCCAGCAGCGTTCCGGGACAGGGACAAGAGACCCAGTACTTC
TRBJ2-1	TRBV15	TRBD2	.	CATSRGGVTSGYNEQFF	TGTGCCACCAGCAGAGGGGGGGTGACTAGCGGCTACAATGAGCAGTTCTTC
TRBJ2-1	TRBV11-2	TRBD2	.	CASSPIRGSGSRFDEQFF	TGTGCCAGCAGCCCTATCCGGGGGAGCGGGAGTAGATTCGATGAGCAGTTCTTC
TRBJ2-2	TRBV27	.	.	CASRGFGTGLVGELFF	TGTGCCAGCAGAGGGTTCGGGACTGGGTTAGTCGGGGAGCTGTTTTTT
TRBJ1-4	TRBV25-1	.	.	CASSASTGVNEKLFF	TGTGCCAGCAGTGCCTCGACAGGTGTTAATGAAAAACTGTTTTTT
TRBJ2-2	TRBV7-7	.	.	CASSRNPGELFF	TGTGCCAGCAGCCGCAATCCCGGGGAGCTGTTTTTT
TRBJ1-3	TRBV11-2	TRBD1	few	CASSQQGSGNTIYF	TGTGCCAGCAGCCAACAGGGGTCTGGAAACACCATATATTTT
TRBJ1-2	TRBV5-6	.	.	CASSLVAGDGYTF	TGTGCCAGCAGCTTGGTGGCAGGGGATGGCTACACCTTC
TRBJ1-2	TRBV19	.	.	CASSMLSRANYGYTF	TGTGCCAGTAGTATGTTGTCACGCGCTAACTATGGCTACACCTTC
TRBJ2-4	TRBV19	TRBD2	few	CASSIGGPKGLAVLQSKNIQYF	TGTGCCAGTAGTATAGGTGGACCCAAGGGACTAGCCGTACTACAAAGCAAAAACATTCAGTACTTC
TRBJ1-5	TRBV27	.	.	CASSLSGDQPQHF	TGTGCCAGCAGTTTATCTGGGGATCAGCCCCAGCATTTT
TRBJ2-7	TRBV28	TRBD2	.	CASSTGREVYEQYF	TGTGCCAGCAGTACGGGACGGGAGGTCTACGAGCAGTACTTC
TRBJ2-3	TRBV5-1	.	.	CASSLGDTQYF	TGCGCCAGCAGCCTTGGGGATACGCAGTATTTT
TRBJ1-5	TRBV7-9	.	.	CASSLDGQDQHF	TGTGCCAGCAGCTTAGACGGTCAGGATCAGCATTTT
TRBJ2-3	TRBV11-2	.	.	CASGRGSLTDTQYF	TGTGCCAGCGGAAGAGGTAGCCTCACAGATACGCAGTATTTT
TRBJ2-2	TRBV11-2	.	.	CASSLVGRQNTGELFF	TGTGCCAGCAGCTTAGTGGGCCGACAGAACACCGGGGAGCTGTTTTTT
TRBJ2-3	TRBV9	.	.	CASTLEWVADTQYF	TGTGCCAGCACCCTAGAGTGGGTGGCAGATACGCAGTATTTT
TRBJ1-3	TRBV6-1	.	.	CASRLNSGNTIYF	TGTGCCAGCAGGCTTAACTCTGGAAACACCATATATTTT
TRBJ1-5	TRBV28	.	.	CASSWGGAGQPQHF	TGTGCCAGCAGCTGGGGGGGCGCAGGGCAGCCCCAGCATTTT
TRBJ2-5	TRBV5-1	TRBD2	.	CASSLGIMSGGGKGYQETQYF	TGCGCCAGCAGCTTGGGCATCATGTCGGGGGGAGGTAAAGGTTACCAAGAGACCCAGTACTTC
TRBJ2-1	TRBV28	.	.	CASSRVAEQFF	TGTGCCAGCAGTAGGGTAGCTGAGCAGTTCTTC
TRBJ2-3	TRBV7-2	.	.	CASSLARPDTQYF	TGTGCCAGCAGCTTAGCCAGGCCCGATACGCAGTATTTT
TRBJ1-1	TRBV6-5	.	.	CASSYQSTEAFF	TGTGCCAGCAGTTACCAGTCCACTGAAGCTTTCTTT
TRBJ2-1	TRBV6-1	TRBD2	.	CASSTSGRSYNEQFF	TGTGCCAGCAGTACAAGCGGGAGGTCCTACAATGAGCAGTTCTTC
TRBJ2-4	TRBV7-2	.	.	CASSLGGKGNIQYF	TGTGCCAGCAGCTTAGGAGGAAAGGGAAACATTCAGTACTTC
TRBJ2-1	TRBV6-1	TRBD2	.	CASSGIWPSGTGDEQFF	TGTGCCAGCAGTGGTATTTGGCCTAGCGGGACCGGCGATGAGCAGTTCTTC
TRBJ1-1	TRBV6-1	TRBD1	many	CASSGQGAGTEAFF	TGTGCCAGCAGTGGACAGGGGGCTGGCACTGAAGCTTTCTTT
TRBJ2-5	TRBV6-6	.	.	CASRRQETQYF	TGTGCCAGCAGGAGGCAAGAGACCCAGTACTTC
TRBJ2-5	TRBV5-1	.	many	CASSLGYSSGAETQYF	TGCGCCAGCAGCTTGGGGTATAGTTCGGGAGCCGAGACCCAGTACTTC
TRBJ1-2	TRBV28	TRBD1	.	CASRQGVYGYTF	TGTGCCAGCAGGCAGGGGGTTTATGGCTACACCTTC
TRBJ2-2	TRBV7-9	TRBD1	.	CASSLYRGRTGELFF	TGTGCCAGCAGCTTATACAGGGGGCGCACCGGGGAGCTGTTTTTT
TRBJ1-2	TRBV28	.	.	CASSLPQLYGYTF	TGTGCCAGCAGTTTGCCCCAGCTCTATGGCTACACCTTC
TRBJ2-3	TRBV6-6	.	.	CASSSNGLATDTQYF	TGTGCCAGCAGTTCCAACGGACTCGCCACAGATACGCAGTATTTT
TRBJ1-1	TRBV5-1	.	few	CASTQGRTRTEAFF	TGCGCCAGCACCCAAGGGAGGACTAGGACTGAAGCTTTCTTT
TRBJ1-5	TRBV28	TRBD1	.	CASSWGQQAISNQPQHF	TGTGCCAGCAGTTGGGGACAGCAGGCCATAAGCAATCAGCCCCAGCATTTT
TRBJ2-7	TRBV5-1	.	.	CASYRDGSYEQYF	TGCGCCAGCTACCGGGACGGCTCCTACGAGCAGTACTTC
TRBJ2-2	TRBV19	TRBD2	.	CASRTGLADPEGTGELFF	TGTGCCAGTAGAACGGGACTAGCGGACCCGGAAGGCACCGGGGAGCTGTTTTTT
TRBJ2-7	TRBV27	.	.	CASSPRVLHEQYF	TGTGCCAGCAGTCCCAGGGTATTGCACGAGCAGTACTTC
TRBJ2-2	TRBV7-3	.	.	CASSARVGELFF	TGTGCCAGCAGCGCTAGGGTAGGGGAGCTGTTTTTT
TRBJ2-7	TRBV10-1	.	.	CASSHSPGTYEQYF	TGCGCCAGCAGCCATTCCCCAGGCACCTACGAGCAGTACTTC
TRBJ2-3	TRBV10-3	TRBD1	.	CAISGSYRGPGTDTQYF	TGTGCCATCAGTGGGTCCTACAGGGGTCCAGGCACAGATACGCAGTATTTT
TRBJ1-1	TRBV6-5	TRBD1	few	CASRRTGGIEAFF	TGTGCCAGCAGGCGTACAGGGGGTATTGAAGCTTTCTTT
TRBJ2-7	TRBV5-6	TRBD1	.	CASSRDRLYEQYF	TGTGCCAGCAGCCGGGACAGATTATACGAGCAGTACTTC
TRBJ2-2	TRBV5-1	.	.	CASSSPWAGNTGELFF	TGCGCCAGCAGCTCCCCTTGGGCGGGTAACACCGGGGAGCTGTTTTTT
TRBJ2-4	TRBV18	.	.	CASSQPPPGAGNIQYF	TGTGCCAGCTCCCAACCCCCCCCGGGGGCAGGGAACATTCAGTACTTC
TRBJ1-2	TRBV6-5	.	.	CASSTRTFPYGYTF	TGTGCCAGCAGTACTAGGACTTTTCCATATGGCTACACCTTC
TRBJ1-5	TRBV2	.	.	CASSERSAGESNQPQHF	TGTGCCAGCAGTGAAAGGTCTGCAGGGGAAAGCAATCAGCCCCAGCATTTT
TRBJ2-7	TRBV5-6	.	once	CASSLRDGYSYEQYF	TGTGCCAGCAGCCTAAGGGACGGCTATTCCTACGAGCAGTACTTC
TRBJ2-7	TRBV9	.	.	CASSVGSNYEQYF	TGTGCCAGCAGCGTAGGATCTAACTACGAGCAGTACTTC
TRBJ2-3	TRBV5-4	TRBD2	.	CASSPAGGDTDTQYF	TGTGCCAGCAGCCCCGCCGGGGGGGACACAGATACGCAGTATTTT